The T cell receptor beta chain under discussion was sequenced for a study of blood T cell repertoires in COVID-19. Overall study context: COVID-19 samples collected from the United States, Italy and Spain covered acute and convalescent phases. PBMCs, B-cell-depleted T cells, or T cells were the source of the cDNA or gDNA that made up the material.

Produced via immunoSEQ multiplex PCR; TCRdb's table is partial and in-frame only. Found here are some 41,000 clones, 87% of them singletons; the top ten hold about 9.2%. The CDR3 sequence is 11 residues long. Trimming left V 3 bases short and J 7 bases short, with 9 bases between. In germline, CDR1 is DFQATT, CDR2 SNEGSKA (reference sequence). Sequences were obtained from peripheral blood. This chain connects TRBV20-1 to TRBJ1-1, with D hard to call. The sequence was collected from a woman of 80 years or more with active COVID-19. DNA of the CDR3: TGCAGTGCTAGGGTGCCGGTTGAAGCTTTCTTT. Translating it yields CSARVPVEAFF.